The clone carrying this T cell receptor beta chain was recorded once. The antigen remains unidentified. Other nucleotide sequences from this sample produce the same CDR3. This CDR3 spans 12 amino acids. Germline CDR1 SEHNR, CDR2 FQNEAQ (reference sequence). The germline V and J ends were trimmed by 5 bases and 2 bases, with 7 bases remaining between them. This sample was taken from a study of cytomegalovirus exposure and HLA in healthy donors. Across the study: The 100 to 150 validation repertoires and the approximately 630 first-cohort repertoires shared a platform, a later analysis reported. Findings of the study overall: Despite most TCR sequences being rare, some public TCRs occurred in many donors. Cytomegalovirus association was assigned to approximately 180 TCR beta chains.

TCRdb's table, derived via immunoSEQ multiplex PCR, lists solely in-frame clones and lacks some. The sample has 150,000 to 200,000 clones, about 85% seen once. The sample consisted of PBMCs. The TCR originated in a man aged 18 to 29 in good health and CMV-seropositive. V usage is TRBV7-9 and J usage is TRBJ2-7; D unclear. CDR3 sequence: CASSLQAYEQYF. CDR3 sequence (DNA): TGTGCCAGCAGCCTTCAGGCCTACGAGCAGTACTTC.